This T cell receptor (beta chain) was identified in a study of cytotoxic CD8 clonotypes in ibrutinib-treated CLL. Looking at the study overall: Patient counts were some 11 relapsed/refractory, some 16 treatment-naive and fewer than 18 IGHV unmutated.

Germline values: CDR1 MNHNS, CDR2 SASEGT. The CDR3 is made up of 15 amino acids. V shed 1 base and J 2 bases; nucleotides not matched to a gene: 4. Data came from immunoSEQ multiplex PCR; TCRdb stores just in-frame clones and leaves some out. The data hold around 97,000 clones, with 78% observed a single time. This TCR derives from a human donor with chronic lymphocytic leukemia. This chain uses TRBV6-1 with TRBJ1-2; 7 bases align to TRBD1. The sequencing used PBMCs, collected after 12 months of ibrutinib treatment. DNA of the CDR3: TGTGCCAGCAGTGAAGAGGGGGCGCCGAACTATGGCTACACCTTC. Amino acid sequence: CASSEEGAPNYGYTF.